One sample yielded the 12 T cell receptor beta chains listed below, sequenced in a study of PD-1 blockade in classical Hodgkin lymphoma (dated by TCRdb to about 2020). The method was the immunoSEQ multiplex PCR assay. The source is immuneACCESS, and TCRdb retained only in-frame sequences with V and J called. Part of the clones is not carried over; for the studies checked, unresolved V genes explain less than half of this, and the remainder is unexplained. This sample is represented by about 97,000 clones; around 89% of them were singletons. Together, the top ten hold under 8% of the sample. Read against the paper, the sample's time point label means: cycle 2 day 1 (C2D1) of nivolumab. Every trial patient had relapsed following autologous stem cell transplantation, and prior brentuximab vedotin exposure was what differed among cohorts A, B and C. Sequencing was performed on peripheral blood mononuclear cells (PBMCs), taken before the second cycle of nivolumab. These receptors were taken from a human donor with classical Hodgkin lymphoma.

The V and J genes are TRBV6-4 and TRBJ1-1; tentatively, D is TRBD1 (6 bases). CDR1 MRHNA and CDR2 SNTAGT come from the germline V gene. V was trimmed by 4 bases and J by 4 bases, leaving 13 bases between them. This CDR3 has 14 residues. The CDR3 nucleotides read TGTGCCAGCAGTGCCCGACAGGTCGGCACTGAAGCTTTCTTT. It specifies CASSARQVGTEAFF.

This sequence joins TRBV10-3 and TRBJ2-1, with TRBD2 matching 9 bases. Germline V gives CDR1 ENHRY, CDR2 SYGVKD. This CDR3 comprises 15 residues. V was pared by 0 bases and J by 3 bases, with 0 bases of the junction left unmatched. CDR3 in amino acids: CAISESRGGYNEQFF. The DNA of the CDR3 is TGTGCCATCAGTGAGTCGCGGGGGGGCTACAATGAGCAGTTCTTC.

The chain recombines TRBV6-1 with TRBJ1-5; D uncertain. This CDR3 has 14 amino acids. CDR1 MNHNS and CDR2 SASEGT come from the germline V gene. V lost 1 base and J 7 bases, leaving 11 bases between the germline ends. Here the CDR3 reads CASSEVGGSQPQHF. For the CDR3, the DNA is TGTGCCAGCAGTGAAGTGGGTGGAAGCCAGCCCCAGCATTTT.

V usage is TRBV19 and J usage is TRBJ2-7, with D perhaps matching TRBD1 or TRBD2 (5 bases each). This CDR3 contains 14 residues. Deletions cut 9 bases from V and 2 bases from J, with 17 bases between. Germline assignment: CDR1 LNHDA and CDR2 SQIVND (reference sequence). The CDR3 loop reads CASPGTRNPYEQYF. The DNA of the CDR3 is TGTGCCAGCCCCGGGACGCGAAATCCCTACGAGCAGTACTTC.

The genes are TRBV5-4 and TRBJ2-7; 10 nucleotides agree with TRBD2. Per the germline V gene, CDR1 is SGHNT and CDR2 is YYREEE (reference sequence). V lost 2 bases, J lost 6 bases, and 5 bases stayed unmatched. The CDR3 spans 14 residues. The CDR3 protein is CASSFFVAGGEQYF. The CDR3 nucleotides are TGTGCCAGCAGCTTTTTTGTAGCGGGGGGCGAGCAGTACTTC.

This CDR3 is CASSQVLSFLAGANEQFF. CDR3 coding DNA: TGTGCCAGCAGCCAAGTTTTGAGTTTTCTAGCGGGGGCCAATGAGCAGTTCTTC. The chain employs TRBV4-2 and TRBJ2-1; the match to TRBD2 covers 10 bases. This CDR3 has 18 residues. J was trimmed by 6 bases and V by 1 base; bases with no gene match: 12. The germline V gene has CDR1 LGHNA and CDR2 YNFKEQ.

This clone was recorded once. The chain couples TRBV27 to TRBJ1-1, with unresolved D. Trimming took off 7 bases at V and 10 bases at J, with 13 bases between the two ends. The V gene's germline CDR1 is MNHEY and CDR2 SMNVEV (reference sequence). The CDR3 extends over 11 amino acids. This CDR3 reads CASTELGRAFF. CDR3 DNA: TGTGCCAGCACCGAGCTGGGTAGAGCTTTCTTT.

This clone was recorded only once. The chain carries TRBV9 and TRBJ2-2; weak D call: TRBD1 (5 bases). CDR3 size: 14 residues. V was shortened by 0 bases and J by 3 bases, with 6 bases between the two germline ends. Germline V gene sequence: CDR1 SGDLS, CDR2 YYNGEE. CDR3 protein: CASSVAGYTGELFF. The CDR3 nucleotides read TGTGCCAGCAGCGTAGCAGGGTACACCGGGGAGCTGTTTTTT.

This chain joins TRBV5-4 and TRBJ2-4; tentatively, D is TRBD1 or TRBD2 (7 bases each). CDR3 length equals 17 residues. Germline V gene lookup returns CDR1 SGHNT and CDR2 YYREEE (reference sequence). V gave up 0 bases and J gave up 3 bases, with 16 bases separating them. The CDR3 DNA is TGTGCCAGCAGCTTGGCCAGGGGGGGCTTTGACAAAAACATTCAGTACTTC. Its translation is CASSLARGGFDKNIQYF.

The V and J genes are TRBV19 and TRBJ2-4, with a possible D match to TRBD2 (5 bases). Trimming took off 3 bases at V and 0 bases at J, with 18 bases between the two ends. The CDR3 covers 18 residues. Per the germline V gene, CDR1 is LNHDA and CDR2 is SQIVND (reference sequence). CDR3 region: CASSILGGHALAKNIQYF. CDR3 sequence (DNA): TGTGCCAGTAGTATTCTTGGCGGGCACGCTTTAGCCAAAAACATTCAGTACTTC.

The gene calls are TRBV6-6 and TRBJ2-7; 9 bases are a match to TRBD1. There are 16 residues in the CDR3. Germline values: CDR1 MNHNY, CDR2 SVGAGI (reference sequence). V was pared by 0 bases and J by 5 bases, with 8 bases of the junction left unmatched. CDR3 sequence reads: CASSYSGTGTGNEQYF. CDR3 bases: TGTGCCAGCAGTTACTCGGGGACAGGGACGGGGAACGAGCAGTACTTC.

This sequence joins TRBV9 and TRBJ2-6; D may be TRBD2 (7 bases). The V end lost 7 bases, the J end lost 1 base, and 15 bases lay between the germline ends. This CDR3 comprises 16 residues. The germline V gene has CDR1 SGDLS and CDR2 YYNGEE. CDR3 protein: CASQWGGPSGANVLTF. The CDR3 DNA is TGTGCCAGCCAATGGGGGGGCCCGTCTGGGGCCAACGTCCTGACTTTC.